Each of the 30 T cell receptor beta chains below was sequenced from the same sample in a study of shared clonotypes between healthy human individuals. Sequenced by immunoSEQ multiplex PCR; TCRdb stores in-frame clones only, minus some. The sample includes 1,500,000 or so clones, approximately 96% of them seen just once. Sequencing was carried out using naive CD4+ T cells sorted from blood. Subset indicated: CD45RA+ positively selected. These receptors all come from a man aged 25-45 years in good health.

The V call is TRBV7-6, the J call TRBJ2-7, with D maybe TRBD1 (6 bases). This CDR3 is built from 15 residues. Germline values: CDR1 SGHVS, CDR2 FNYEAQ. Trimming took off 0 bases at V and 4 bases at J, with 13 bases between the two ends. In nucleotides, the CDR3 is TGTGCCAGCAGCTTAGCTGGGGGCTTTGAGTACGAGCAGTACTTC. The encoded protein is CASSLAGGFEYEQYF.

The chain couples TRBV30 to TRBJ1-3; no clear D. This CDR3 is 14 amino acids long. In germline, CDR1 is GTSNPN, CDR2 SVGIG (reference sequence). Trimming took off 0 bases at V and 0 bases at J, with 6 bases between the two ends. The CDR3 protein is CAWSVLSSGNTIYF. The CDR3 bases are TGTGCCTGGAGTGTTTTGTCCTCTGGAAACACCATATATTTT.

This clone was seen a single time. J is TRBJ2-7 and V is TRBV28; D is possibly TRBD2 (6 bases). Germline CDR1 reads MDHEN; CDR2 reads SYDVKM. The CDR3 runs to 14 residues. With 2 bases removed from V and 5 bases from J, the gap between germline ends came to 13 bases. The chain's CDR3 is CASSLTGTSHEQYF. Here the CDR3 DNA reads TGTGCCAGCAGTTTAACCGGGACTTCCCACGAGCAGTACTTC.

The rearrangement uses TRBV5-1 and TRBJ2-2; no reliable D call. Germline V gives CDR1 SGHRS, CDR2 YFSETQ. V shed 4 bases and J shed 0 bases, with 13 bases lying between them. The CDR3 loop spans 16 amino acids. The CDR3 bases are TGCGCCAGCAGCGATCGAGTGACCACGAACACCGGGGAGCTGTTTTTT. Translating gives CASSDRVTTNTGELFF.

This chain uses TRBV6-4 with TRBJ2-1; D possibly corresponds to TRBD2 (5 bases). Germline CDR1 MRHNA, CDR2 SNTAGT. The CDR3 has 13 residues. The V gene lost 2 bases and the J gene lost 10 bases, with 12 bases spanning the gap. CDR3 bases: TGTGCCAGCAGTGACACACTTTGGAGGGAGCAGTTCTTC. Encoded protein: CASSDTLWREQFF.

For the CDR3, the DNA is TGTGCCAGCACCCCAGGGGGCTATGGCTACACCTTC. Translating it yields CASTPGGYGYTF. The chain joins TRBV2 to TRBJ1-2; TRBD1 matches 7 bases. CDR1 and CDR2 from the germline V gene are SNHLY and FYNNEI. The CDR3 is made up of 12 amino acids. The V segment lost 7 bases and the J segment 4 bases; nucleotides outside the gene matches: 3.

The chain joins TRBV6-1 to TRBJ2-5; 7 nucleotides line up with TRBD2. The CDR3 has 15 amino acids. The J segment lost 2 bases and the V segment lost 5 bases, leaving 8 bases of the junction unmatched. In germline, CDR1 is MNHNS, CDR2 SASEGT. The CDR3 protein is CASSRTRGSQETQYF. The CDR3 nucleotides read TGTGCCAGCAGTAGGACTAGGGGCTCACAAGAGACCCAGTACTTC.

This clone was seen at least ten times. Other DNA sequences in the sample encode the same CDR3. The rearrangement links TRBV5-1 to TRBJ2-1, with 7 positions matching TRBD2. CDR3 size: 13 residues. Germline V gene sequence: CDR1 SGHRS, CDR2 YFSETQ. With V trimmed by 3 bases and J by 6 bases, 3 bases remained unmatched. The CDR3: CASSSPGGNEQFF. CDR3 in DNA: TGCGCCAGCAGCTCGCCGGGGGGCAATGAGCAGTTCTTC. Drawing the rest from reference TRBV5-1 and TRBJ2-1, the complete variable domain is KAGVTQTPRYLIKTRGQQVTLSCSPISGHRSVSWYQQTPGQGLQFLFEYFSETQRNKGNFPGRFSGRQFSNSRSEMNVSTLELGDSALYLCASSSPGGNEQFFGPGTRLTVL.

As for this clone: This CDR3 is also generated by other DNA sequences in the sample. The chain joins TRBV5-4 to TRBJ2-3; D unclear. V lost 4 bases to trimming and J lost 2 bases, with 5 bases between them. This CDR3 is 12 amino acids long. Germline loops: CDR1 SGHNT, CDR2 YYREEE (reference sequence). The CDR3 region is CASSLLTDTQYF. DNA for the CDR3: TGTGCCAGCAGCCTCCTCACAGATACGCAGTATTTT.

In nucleotides, the CDR3 is TGTGCCAGCAGCCACGGGGAGTGGGCTAGCACCCAAAGCATGAGTGAGCAGTTCTTC. Its protein product is CASSHGEWASTQSMSEQFF. The chain employs TRBV11-2 and TRBJ2-1, with TRBD2 as a possible D gene (5 bases). This CDR3 has 19 residues. V lost 5 bases, J lost 9 bases, and 32 bases lay in between. The germline V gene has CDR1 SGHAT and CDR2 FQNNGV.

V and J are TRBV18 and TRBJ2-7; TRBD2 is a possible D gene (6 bases). Germline V lookup: CDR1 KGHSH, CDR2 LQKENI. V gave up 3 bases and J gave up 6 bases, with 15 bases separating them. The CDR3 spans 14 residues. The CDR3 DNA sequence: TGTGCCAGCTCACCCCTCGGGCAGGGAGGCGAGCAGTACTTC. Its translation is CASSPLGQGGEQYF.

The V call is TRBV10-3, the J call TRBJ2-7, with D perhaps matching TRBD2 (6 bases). The CDR3 sequence is 13 residues long. Trimming removed 7 bases at V and 1 base at J, with 11 bases between. CDR1 and CDR2 (germline): ENHRY, SYGVKD. The CDR3 region has the DNA TGTGCCATCATGGGACGGGGGTCCTACGAGCAGTACTTC. Protein sequence: CAIMGRGSYEQYF.

This sequence joins TRBV18 and TRBJ2-1; D might be TRBD1 (6 bases). V gave up 10 bases and J gave up 5 bases, with 18 bases separating them. The V gene's germline CDR1 is KGHSH and CDR2 LQKENI. The CDR3 has 14 amino acids. The CDR3, as DNA: TGTGCCACAAAACCGTACCGGGACAACAATGAGCAGTTCTTC. This sequence encodes CATKPYRDNNEQFF.

The rearrangement joins TRBV5-1 to TRBJ2-3; D is possibly TRBD1 (6 bases). Germline assignment: CDR1 SGHRS and CDR2 YFSETQ. V dropped 3 bases and J dropped 2 bases, with 16 bases sitting between them. This CDR3 is built from 16 residues. Written as DNA, the CDR3 is TGCGCCAGCAGCTGGGGATTTACAGGGCCCACAGATACGCAGTATTTT. Its protein product is CASSWGFTGPTDTQYF.

The gene calls are TRBV27 and TRBJ2-2; D may be TRBD2 (5 bases). CDR3 size: 15 residues. The germline V gene has CDR1 MNHEY and CDR2 SMNVEV (reference sequence). Trimming took off 8 bases at V and 5 bases at J, with 18 bases between the two ends. Here the CDR3 reads CASAPLTGGTGELFF. CDR3 nucleotides: TGTGCCAGCGCTCCCTTGACCGGCGGGACCGGGGAGCTGTTTTTT.

The chain joins TRBV5-5 to TRBJ2-4, with 8 bases matching TRBD2. V lost 4 bases and J lost 5; bases outside the gene matches: 5. In germline, CDR1 is SGHKS, CDR2 YYEKEE (reference sequence). The CDR3 has 14 residues. CDR3 loop: CASSPGRAQNIQYF. CDR3 DNA: TGTGCCAGCAGCCCCGGGAGGGCTCAAAACATTCAGTACTTC.

About this clone itself: The junction does not match germline at one end; this may be a read error. The J gene is TRBJ2-3, the V gene TRBV7-7; TRBD1 aligns across 8 bases. CDR1 is SSHAT, CDR2 FNYEAQ, per germline (reference sequence). The CDR3 spans 17 residues. The CDR3 protein is CASSLGAGGGGTDTQYF. The DNA of the CDR3 is TGTGCTAGCAGCCTGGGGGCAGGGGGCGGCGGCACAGATACGCAGTATTTT.

This chain links TRBV7-6 with TRBJ2-6; D may be TRBD1 (6 bases). The CDR3 runs to 21 residues. Germline assignment: CDR1 SGHVS and CDR2 FNYEAQ. Trimming took off 1 base at V and 0 bases at J, with 22 bases between the two ends. CDR3 in amino acids: CASSLGGIAGASLSGANVLTF. The DNA of the CDR3 is TGTGCCAGCAGCTTAGGAGGGATCGCAGGGGCATCGCTCTCTGGGGCCAACGTCCTGACTTTC.

The rearrangement uses TRBV10-3 and TRBJ2-7; TRBD2 matches 8 bases. From germline, CDR1 is ENHRY and CDR2 SYGVKD. The CDR3 is 13 amino acids. J lost 4 bases, V lost 7 bases, and 6 bases had no gene match. The CDR3 is CAITHGRGYEQYF. The CDR3 region has the DNA TGTGCCATCACCCACGGGAGGGGGTACGAGCAGTACTTC.

This chain links TRBV6-1 with TRBJ1-3, with 9 bases identical to TRBD1. The trim removed 5 bases at V and 8 bases at J, leaving 4 bases unmatched. This CDR3 contains 13 residues. Looked up from germline, CDR1 is MNHNS and CDR2 is SASEGT. CDR3 bases: TGTGCCAGCAGTAACAGGGGGCCGGACACCATATATTTT. Protein product: CASSNRGPDTIYF.

This chain joins TRBV19 and TRBJ1-2; no reliable D call. The germline gives CDR1 LNHDA, CDR2 SQIVND (reference sequence). The CDR3 spans 16 residues. V was clipped by 6 bases and J by 0 bases, with 17 bases between them. CDR3 DNA sequence: TGTGCCAGTAGGAAATCGACCACGGAAGCTAACTATGGCTACACCTTC. Protein sequence: CASRKSTTEANYGYTF.

The gene calls are TRBV5-1 and TRBJ2-4; the match to TRBD1 covers 10 bases. Germline V gives CDR1 SGHRS, CDR2 YFSETQ. The CDR3 is 17 residues long. With V trimmed by 4 bases and J by 0 bases, 7 bases remained unmatched. This CDR3 reads CASSNQTGGAAKNIQYF. The DNA for the CDR3 is TGCGCCAGCAGCAACCAGACAGGGGGCGCAGCCAAAAACATTCAGTACTTC.

The genes are TRBV25-1 and TRBJ2-7, with 11 bases identical to TRBD2. The junction had 5 bases not matched to a gene; V was cut back by 3 bases and J by 4 bases. The CDR3 has 15 residues. Looked up from germline, CDR1 is MGHDK and CDR2 is SYGVNS. CDR3 bases: TGTGCCAGCAGTGATCGAACTAGCGGGAGTTACGAGCAGTACTTC. The encoded protein is CASSDRTSGSYEQYF.

As regards this clone: Other DNA variants within this sample encode the same CDR3. The CDR3 nucleotides read TGTGCCAGTAGACAGACCTACGAGCAGTACTTC. This translates into CASRQTYEQYF. This sequence joins TRBV2 and TRBJ2-7, with D possibly being TRBD1 (5 bases). CDR3 length: 11 amino acids. V dropped 9 bases and J dropped 2 bases, with 8 bases sitting between them. The germline V gene encodes CDR1 SNHLY and CDR2 FYNNEI. Full variable domain (remainder filled in from reference TRBV2 and TRBJ2-7): EPEVTQTPSHQVTQMGQEVILRCVPISNHLYFYWYRQILGQKVEFLVSFYNNEISEKSEIFDDQFSVERPDGSNFTLKIRSTKLEDSAMYFCASRQTYEQYFGPGTRLTVT.

The chain links TRBV7-2 to TRBJ2-7; 10 bases are a match to TRBD2. There are 14 residues in the CDR3. V lost 5 bases to trimming and J lost 2 bases; unmatched junction nucleotides: 3. Per germline, CDR1 SGHTA and CDR2 FQGNSA. The CDR3, as DNA: TGTGCCAGCAGCCCTAGCGGGAGACCCTACGAGCAGTACTTC. As protein: CASSPSGRPYEQYF.

Concerning this clone itself: The same CDR3 is also encoded by other DNA sequences in this sample. The chain uses TRBV27 and TRBJ2-5; no reliable D call. Germline CDR1 reads MNHEY; CDR2 reads SMNVEV (reference sequence). The CDR3 consists of 14 residues. Trimming cost V 3 bases and J 1 base, with 9 bases left between them. As DNA, the CDR3 is TGTGCCAGCAGTTTGTCCCCCCCCCAAGAGACCCAGTACTTC. It yields the protein CASSLSPPQETQYF.

J is TRBJ2-2 and V is TRBV18; 10 bases are a match to TRBD1. The ends lost 3 bases at V and 6 bases at J; junction bases unmatched: 4. The CDR3 sequence is 15 residues long. Per the germline V gene, CDR1 is KGHSH and CDR2 is LQKENI. CDR3 nucleotides: TGTGCCAGCTCACCTTCCGGGACAGGGGCCGGGGAGCTGTTTTTT. The encoded protein is CASSPSGTGAGELFF. Together with reference TRBV18 and TRBJ2-2, the CDR3 gives the full variable domain: NAGVMQNPRHLVRRRGQEARLRCSPMKGHSHVYWYRQLPEEGLKFMVYLQKENIIDESGMPKERFSAEFPKEGPSILRIQQVVRGDSAAYFCASSPSGTGAGELFFGEGSRLTVL.

This chain joins TRBV10-3 and TRBJ1-3; 9 nucleotides agree with TRBD1. Germline V gene data show CDR1 as ENHRY and CDR2 as SYGVKD. J gave up 3 bases and V 2 bases, and 11 bases lay outside the gene matches. There are 18 residues in the CDR3. CDR3 nucleotides: TGTGCCATCAGTGAGACAGCCGGGACAGGGTTTGTTGGAAACACCATATATTTT. As protein: CAISETAGTGFVGNTIYF.

The chain combines TRBV5-5 with TRBJ2-7; the D gene could be TRBD1 or TRBD2 (5 bases each). This CDR3 has 15 amino acids. Germline-derived CDR1 and CDR2 are SGHKS and YYEKEE (reference sequence). V was clipped by 4 bases and J by 2 bases, with 16 bases between them. CDR3 loop: CASSTPPPGPYEQYF. CDR3 in DNA: TGTGCCAGCAGCACTCCCCCCCCGGGACCCTACGAGCAGTACTTC.

This chain connects TRBV5-1 to TRBJ2-3; D not resolved. The CDR3 is 15 residues long. Trimming shortened V by 4 bases and J by 2 bases, and 14 bases separated the two germline ends. CDR1 and CDR2 from the germline V gene are SGHRS and YFSETQ. CDR3 in amino acids: CASSPSFGHTDTQYF. The DNA for the CDR3 is TGCGCCAGCAGCCCATCCTTTGGCCACACAGATACGCAGTATTTT.